This T cell receptor beta chain emerged from a study of OX40 agonist ivuxolimab in advanced cancers. Concerning the study at large: The costimulatory receptor OX40 (CD134) was targeted by ivuxolimab, a fully human IgG2 agonistic monoclonal antibody. The paper describes the monotherapy dose-escalation part (N = 52 patients) of the phase I trial of ivuxolimab. Among the roughly 52 dose-escalation patients, roughly 20 had hepatocellular carcinoma, approximately 15 melanoma, 9 renal cell carcinoma and 9 head and neck cancer. Patients were allowed to have had prior anti-PD-1, anti-PD-L1 or anti-CTLA-4 therapy, and roughly 40% of the dose-escalation patients had previously received checkpoint inhibitors. Partial responses were achieved by three dose-escalation patients, of whom one had hepatocellular carcinoma and two had cutaneous melanoma. Intravenous ivuxolimab was administered to patients every 2 weeks at six dose levels: 0.01, 0.1, 0.3, 1.5, 3 and 10 mg/kg. The dose-escalation cohort was around 84% male with a mean age of approximately 60 years, ranging from roughly 20 to 80. The purpose of peripheral TCRbeta sequencing was to test whether ivuxolimab changed TCR sequence diversity and led to clonal T-cell expansion. The study at large found these results: Low levels of normalized T-cell clonal expansion were also seen in some patients who did not respond. After ivuxolimab, expanded clones were on average more numerous among CD8+ T cells than among CD4+ T cells. At doses from 0.1 to 3.0 mg/kg, clonal expansion was seen in both CD4+ and CD8+ blood T cells between baseline and week 6. Which antigens the clonally expanded peripheral T cells were specific for was not determined. In the 0.1-3.0 mg/kg groups, partial responders had among the lowest normalized peripheral clonal expansion, particularly in CD8+ T cells.

Genomic DNA was isolated from the sorted cells so that the TCRbeta CDR3 region could be sequenced. The immunoSEQ Assay was used to sequence the TCRbeta CDR3 regions. TCRdb carries this immuneACCESS record with in-frame sequences only. Its versions omit some clonotypes, under half of them owing to an unresolved V gene in the studies checked, with the rest unexplained. The sample has more than 80,000 clones on record, roughly 94% of them singletons. The ten largest clonotypes hold about 2.6% of the sample. Germline trimming amounts to 0 bases on V and 6 bases on J, with 15 as the count of junction bases outside the gene matches. From the cysteine through the phenylalanine, the CDR3 covers 19 amino acids. The retained sequence is limited to the CDR3, 57 bases, with the frame set at the first base. CDR1 SGDLS and CDR2 YYNGEE were looked up in the germline V gene. The trial excluded patients who had a history of autoimmune disease or were on systemic immunosuppression. In every dose cohort, peripheral blood was drawn for TCR sequencing at baseline, cycle 4 day 1, and cycle 7 day 1. Samples came from an open-label, multicenter, first-in-human phase I dose-escalation trial of ivuxolimab. The trial enrolled adults with locally advanced or metastatic head and neck squamous cell, hepatocellular, melanoma or renal cell carcinoma. CD4+ and CD8+ T cells were sorted separately from peripheral blood before TCR sequencing.

In regard to this clone: What this receptor recognizes is not known. No base-level quality is on record; no much larger clone is a single base apart.

In this chain, TRBV9 is recombined with TRBJ2-1; 10 junctional bases match TRBD2. This clonotype was obtained from an adult with an advanced solid tumor such as melanoma, head and neck, liver or kidney cancer. The source material was CD4+ or CD8+ T cells sorted from blood, sampled in a trial of the OX40 agonist ivuxolimab. The bases are TGTGCCAGCAGCGTAGACCCAGTGACTAGCGGGCCCACAGGCAATGAGCAGTTCTTC. Translated, this is CASSVDPVTSGPTGNEQFF.